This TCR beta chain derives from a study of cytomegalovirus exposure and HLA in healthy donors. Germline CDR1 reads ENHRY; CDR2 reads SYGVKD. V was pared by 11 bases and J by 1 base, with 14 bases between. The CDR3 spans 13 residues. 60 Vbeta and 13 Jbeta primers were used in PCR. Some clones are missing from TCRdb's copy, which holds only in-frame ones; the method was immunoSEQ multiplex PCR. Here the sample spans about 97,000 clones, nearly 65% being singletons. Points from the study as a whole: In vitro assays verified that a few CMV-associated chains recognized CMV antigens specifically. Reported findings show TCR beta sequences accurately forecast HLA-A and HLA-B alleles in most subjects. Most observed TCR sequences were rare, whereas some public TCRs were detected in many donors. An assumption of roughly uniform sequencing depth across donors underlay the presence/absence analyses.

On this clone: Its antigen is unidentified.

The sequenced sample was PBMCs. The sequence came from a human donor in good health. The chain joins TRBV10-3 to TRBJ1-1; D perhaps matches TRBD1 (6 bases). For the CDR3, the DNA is TGTGCCGCTGGAAAGGGGGAGAACACTGAAGCTTTCTTT. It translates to CAAGKGENTEAFF.